This T cell receptor beta chain is from a study of blood T cell repertoires in COVID-19. Here immunoSEQ multiplex PCR was the method, and the copy in TCRdb shows in-frame clones only, minus some. Among 35,000 or so clones listed, approximately 84% were seen once. From germline, CDR1 is KGHSH and CDR2 LQKENI. The V segment lost 4 bases and the J segment 5 bases; nucleotides outside the gene matches: 5. The CDR3 consists of 15 residues. This clonotype was sampled from a man older than 75 with active or convalescent COVID-19. Specimen: peripheral blood. This chain uses TRBV18 with TRBJ1-2; 12 positions agree with TRBD1. The CDR3 spells CASSHGTGGSYGYTF. In DNA, the CDR3 is TGTGCCAGCTCACATGGGACAGGGGGCAGTTATGGCTACACCTTC. Full variable domain (outside the CDR3, taken from reference TRBV18 and TRBJ1-2): NAGVMQNPRHLVRRRGQEARLRCSPMKGHSHVYWYRQLPEEGLKFMVYLQKENIIDESGMPKERFSAEFPKEGPSILRIQQVVRGDSAAYFCASSHGTGGSYGYTFGSGTRLTVV.